This T cell receptor (beta chain) was retrieved from a study of blood T cell repertoires in COVID-19. Per the study methods: How many nucleated cells were present was estimated from reference gene primer amplification. Repertoires were generated with immunoSEQ multiplex PCR, while TCRdb's copy carries only in-frame clones and drops some. That table supplies the V and J calls and clone size; D and trimming were determined from the DNA. The sample contains roughly 140,000 clones, roughly nine tenths of which appear only once. The sequence came from a woman in her 70s with acute or convalescent COVID-19. Material for sequencing was peripheral blood.

The CDR3 nucleotides are TGTGCCAGCAGGGGGGCAGGAACTAATGAAAAACTGTTTTTT. Translating gives CASRGAGTNEKLFF. The V gene is TRBV2, the J gene TRBJ1-4; possible D gene TRBD1, 6 bases. CDR3 length: 14 amino acids. Germline V gene data show CDR1 as SNHLY and CDR2 as FYNNEI. Trimming cost V 6 bases and J 1 base, with 9 bases left between them.